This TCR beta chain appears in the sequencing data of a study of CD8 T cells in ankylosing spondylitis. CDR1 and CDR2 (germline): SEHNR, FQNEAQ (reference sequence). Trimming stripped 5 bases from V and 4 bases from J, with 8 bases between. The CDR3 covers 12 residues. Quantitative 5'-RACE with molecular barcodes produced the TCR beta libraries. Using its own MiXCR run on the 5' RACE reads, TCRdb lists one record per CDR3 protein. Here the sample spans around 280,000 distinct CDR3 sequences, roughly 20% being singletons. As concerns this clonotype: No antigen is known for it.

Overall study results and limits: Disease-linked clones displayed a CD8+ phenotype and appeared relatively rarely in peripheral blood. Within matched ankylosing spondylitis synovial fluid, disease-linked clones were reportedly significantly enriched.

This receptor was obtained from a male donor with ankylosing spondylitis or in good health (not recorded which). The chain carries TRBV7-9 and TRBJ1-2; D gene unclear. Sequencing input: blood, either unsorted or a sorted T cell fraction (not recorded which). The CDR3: CASSPASYGYTF. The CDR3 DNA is TGTGCCAGCAGCCCGGCTTCCTATGGCTACACCTTC.